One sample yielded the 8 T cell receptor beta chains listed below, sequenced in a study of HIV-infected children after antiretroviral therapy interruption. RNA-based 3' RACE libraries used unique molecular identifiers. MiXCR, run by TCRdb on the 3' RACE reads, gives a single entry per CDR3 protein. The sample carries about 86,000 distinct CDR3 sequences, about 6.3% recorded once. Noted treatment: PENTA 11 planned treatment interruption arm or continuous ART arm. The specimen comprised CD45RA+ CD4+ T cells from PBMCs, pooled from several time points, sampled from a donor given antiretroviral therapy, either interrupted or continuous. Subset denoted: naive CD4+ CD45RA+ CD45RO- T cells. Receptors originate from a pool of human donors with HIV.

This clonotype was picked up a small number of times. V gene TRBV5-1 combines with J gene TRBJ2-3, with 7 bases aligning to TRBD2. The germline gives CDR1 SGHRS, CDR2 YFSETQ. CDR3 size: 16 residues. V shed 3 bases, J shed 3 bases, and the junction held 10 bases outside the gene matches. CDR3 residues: CASSYTPSGNTDTQYF. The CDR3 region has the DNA TGCGCCAGCAGCTATACACCAAGCGGGAATACAGATACGCAGTATTTT.

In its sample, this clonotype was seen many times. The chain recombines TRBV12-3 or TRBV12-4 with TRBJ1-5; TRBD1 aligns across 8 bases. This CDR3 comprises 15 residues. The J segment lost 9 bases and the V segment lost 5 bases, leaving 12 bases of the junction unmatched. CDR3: CASSGDRNVRSPQHF. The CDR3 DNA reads TGTGCCAGCAGTGGGGACAGGAACGTTCGATCGCCCCAGCATTTT.

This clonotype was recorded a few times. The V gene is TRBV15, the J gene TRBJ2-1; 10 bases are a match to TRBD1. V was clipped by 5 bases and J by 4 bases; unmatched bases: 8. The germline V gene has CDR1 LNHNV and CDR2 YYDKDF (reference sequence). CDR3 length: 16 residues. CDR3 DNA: TGTGCCACCAGCGCTCTGACAGGGGGCCTATACAATGAGCAGTTCTTC. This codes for CATSALTGGLYNEQFF.

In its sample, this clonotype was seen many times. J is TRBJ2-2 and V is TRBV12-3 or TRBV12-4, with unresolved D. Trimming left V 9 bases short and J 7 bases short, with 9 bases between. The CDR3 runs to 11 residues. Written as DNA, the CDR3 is TGTGCCAGTACCCCGGGCGGGGAGCTGTTTTTT. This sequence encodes CASTPGGELFF.

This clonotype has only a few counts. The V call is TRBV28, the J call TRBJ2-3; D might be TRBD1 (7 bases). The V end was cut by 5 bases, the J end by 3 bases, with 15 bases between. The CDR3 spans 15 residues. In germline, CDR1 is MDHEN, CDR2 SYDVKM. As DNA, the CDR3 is TGTGCCAGCAGTCCGCCCCAGGGGGGAACAGATACGCAGTATTTT. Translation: CASSPPQGGTDTQYF.

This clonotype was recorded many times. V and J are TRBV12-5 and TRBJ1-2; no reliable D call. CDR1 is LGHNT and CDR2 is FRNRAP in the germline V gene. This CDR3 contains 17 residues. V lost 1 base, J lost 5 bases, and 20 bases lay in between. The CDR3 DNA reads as TGTGCTAGTGGTTTGGATTGGAAGGTACCCGGGTTTTATGGCTACACCTTC. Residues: CASGLDWKVPGFYGYTF.

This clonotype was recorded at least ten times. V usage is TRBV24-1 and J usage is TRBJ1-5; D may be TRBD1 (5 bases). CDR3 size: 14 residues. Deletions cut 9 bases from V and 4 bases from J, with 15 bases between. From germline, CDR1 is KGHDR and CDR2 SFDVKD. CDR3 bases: TGTGCCACCGCCGGGCAGGGCTCGAATCAGCCCCAGCATTTT. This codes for CATAGQGSNQPQHF.

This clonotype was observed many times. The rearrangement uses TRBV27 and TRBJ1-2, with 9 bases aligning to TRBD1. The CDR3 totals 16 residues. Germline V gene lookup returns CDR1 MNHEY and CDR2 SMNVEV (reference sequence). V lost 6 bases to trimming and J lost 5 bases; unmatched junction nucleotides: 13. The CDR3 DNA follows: TGTGCCAGCAGAGGTCAGCAAGCACAGGGGGCGTATGGCTACACCTTC. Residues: CASRGQQAQGAYGYTF.